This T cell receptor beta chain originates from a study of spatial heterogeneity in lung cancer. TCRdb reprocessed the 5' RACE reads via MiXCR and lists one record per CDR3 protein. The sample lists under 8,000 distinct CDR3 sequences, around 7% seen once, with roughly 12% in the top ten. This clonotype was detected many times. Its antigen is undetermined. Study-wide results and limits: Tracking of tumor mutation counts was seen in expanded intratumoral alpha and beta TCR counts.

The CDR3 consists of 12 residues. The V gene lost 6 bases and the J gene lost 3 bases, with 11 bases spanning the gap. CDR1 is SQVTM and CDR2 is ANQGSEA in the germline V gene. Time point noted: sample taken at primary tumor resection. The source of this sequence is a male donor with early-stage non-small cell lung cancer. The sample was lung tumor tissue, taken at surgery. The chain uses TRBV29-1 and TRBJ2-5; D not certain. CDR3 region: CSVGSTEETQYF. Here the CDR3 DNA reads TGCAGCGTAGGCAGTACGGAAGAGACCCAGTACTTC.